These 22 T cell receptor beta chains share one sample of origin, sequenced in a study of T cells in women clearing cervical HPV infection. TCRdb keeps only in-frame clones here, not all; method: immunoSEQ multiplex PCR. The sample's table shows about 29,000 clones. Sequencing was done on a sample of blood buffy coat. The receptor source for this set is a woman aged 18-69 years with a cervical HPV16 infection that either progressed to CIN3+ or cleared (not recorded which).

A word on this clone: From the germline J gene comes the end of the CDR3, since the read stops 3 residues before it. This chain joins TRBV20-1 and TRBJ1-3; D might be TRBD1 (5 bases). Trimming left V 5 bases short and J 0 bases short, with 8 bases between. The CDR3 is 13 residues long. Germline CDR1 and CDR2: DFQATT and SNEGSKA (reference sequence). CDR3 bases read: TGCAGTGCTTCAGACAGCTCTGGAAACACC. Protein sequence: CSASDSSGNT. The whole CDR3 sequence reads CSASDSSGNTIYF.

A word on this clone: Read coverage stops 3 residues before the CDR3 terminus; the germline J gene supplies the remainder. V gene TRBV30 combines with J gene TRBJ1-3; D call uncertain. The germline V gene encodes CDR1 GTSNPN and CDR2 SVGIG (reference sequence). V lost 4 bases, J lost 3 bases, and 4 bases lay in between. The CDR3 is 11 residues long. The part of the CDR3 DNA that was read is TGTGCCTGGACAGGTGGAAACACC. This translates into CAWTGGNT. Given in full, the CDR3 is CAWTGGNTIYF.

Remarks on this clone: The read finishes 3 residues shy of the CDR3 end, and the germline J gene is used to complete it. The chain has TRBV6-1 and TRBJ2-4, with D maybe TRBD1 (6 bases). CDR1 and CDR2 (germline): MNHNS, SASEGT. The CDR3 length is 16 residues. Trimming stripped 2 bases from V and 1 base from J, with 12 bases between. The CDR3 loop is CASSESGEGAKNIQYF. The covered CDR3 bases are TGTGCCAGCAGTGAATCAGGGGAAGGGGCCAAAAACATT.

A remark on this clone: The read halts 3 residues ahead of the CDR3 end, with the missing end drawn from the germline J gene. This chain connects TRBV20-1 to TRBJ2-7; the match to TRBD2 covers 9 bases. Germline CDR1 reads DFQATT; CDR2 reads SNEGSKA (reference sequence). Trimming removed 5 bases from V and 2 bases from J; junction bases left unmatched: 4. This CDR3 comprises 13 residues. CDR3 DNA, as far as it was read: TGCAGTGCTGTTAGCGGGGGTCCCTACGAG. Residues: CSAVSGGPYE. The full CDR3 reads CSAVSGGPYEQYF.

Partial CDR3 DNA: TGTGCCAGCAGCTCCGGGACAATGTTTTTCTACGAG. Protein sequence: CASSSGTMFFYE. The whole CDR3 protein is CASSSGTMFFYEQYF. V is TRBV7-9 and J is TRBJ2-7; TRBD1 is a possible D gene (6 bases). From the germline J gene comes the end of the CDR3, since the read stops 3 residues before it. V shed 4 bases and J shed 3 bases, with 16 bases lying between them. Germline V lookup: CDR1 SEHNR, CDR2 FQNEAQ (reference sequence). This CDR3 comprises 15 residues.

A note on this clone: The read stops 3 residues short of the end of the CDR3; the missing end is completed from the germline J gene. The genes are TRBV5-1 and TRBJ1-4; possible D gene TRBD1, 5 bases. V was trimmed by 0 bases and J by 3 bases, leaving 9 bases between them. Germline-derived CDR1 and CDR2 are SGHRS and YFSETQ. This CDR3 contains 15 residues. CDR3 in amino acids: CASSLGWGANEKLFF. The covered CDR3 bases are TGCGCCAGCAGCTTGGGATGGGGGGCTAATGAAAAA. Full variable domain (outside the CDR3, taken from reference TRBV5-1 and TRBJ1-4): KAGVTQTPRYLIKTRGQQVTLSCSPISGHRSVSWYQQTPGQGLQFLFEYFSETQRNKGNFPGRFSGRQFSNSRSEMNVSTLELGDSALYLCASSLGWGANEKLFFGSGTQLSVL.

As for this clone: The read terminates 3 residues ahead of where the CDR3 ends, so the germline J gene completes it. The chain is built from TRBV2 and TRBJ2-7; 13 nucleotides line up with TRBD2. Losses at the gene ends were 7 bases for V and 0 bases for J; bases not matched to a gene: 9. CDR3 size: 17 residues. CDR1 SNHLY and CDR2 FYNNEI come from the germline V gene. The sequenced part of the CDR3 DNA is TGTGCCAGCACAACCTTTGGGACTAGCGGGACCTCCTACGAG. It encodes CASTTFGTSGTSYE. The entire CDR3 sequence reads CASTTFGTSGTSYEQYF.

To note about this clone: Coverage ceases 3 residues before the CDR3 finishes, and the germline J gene fills in the end. The chain uses TRBV20-1 and TRBJ2-5; D might be TRBD1 (6 bases). Per the germline V gene, CDR1 is DFQATT and CDR2 is SNEGSKA (reference sequence). This CDR3 region has 12 residues. V lost 1 base and J lost 5, with 8 bases in between. This chain's CDR3 is CSARGTVETQYF. The covered CDR3 bases are TGCAGTGCTAGAGGGACAGTGGAGACC.

The DNA read from the CDR3 is TGTGCCAGCAGCTTAGCGAGCGGGGGGAACACCGGGGAG. Amino acids: CASSLASGGNTGE. The whole CDR3 region reads CASSLASGGNTGELFF. The chain joins TRBV7-2 to TRBJ2-2, with 8 bases matching TRBD2. From the germline J gene comes the end of the CDR3, since the read stops 3 residues before it. J was trimmed by 1 base and V by 0 bases; bases with no gene match: 1. The CDR3 covers 16 residues. From germline, CDR1 is SGHTA and CDR2 FQGNSA.

As concerns this clone: Read sequence stops 3 residues before the CDR3 end, and the germline J gene provides the missing end. The chain carries TRBV7-2 and TRBJ2-7, with 7 bases lining up with TRBD2. The germline CDR1 and CDR2 sequences are SGHTA and FQGNSA. Losses at the gene ends were 3 bases for V and 4 bases for J; bases not matched to a gene: 9. The CDR3 runs 15 residues. CDR3 DNA, as far as it was read: TGTGCCAGCAGCTTTTCCCCGGGACTACAATACGAG. Translating it yields CASSFSPGLQYE. The complete CDR3 sequence is CASSFSPGLQYEQYF. Together with reference TRBV7-2 and TRBJ2-7, the CDR3 gives the full variable domain: GAGVSQSPSNKVTEKGKDVELRCDPISGHTALYWYRQSLGQGLEFLIYFQGNSAPDKSGLPSDRFSAERTGGSVSTLTIQRTQQEDSAVYLCASSFSPGLQYEQYFGPGTRLTVT.

Regarding this clone: The read falls 3 residues short of the CDR3 end, and the missing part is taken from the germline J gene. The V gene is TRBV30, the J gene TRBJ2-1; D possibly corresponds to TRBD1 (5 bases). The CDR3 consists of 13 residues. Trimming removed 0 bases from V and 5 bases from J, with 8 bases in between. Germline values: CDR1 GTSNPN, CDR2 SVGIG (reference sequence). The CDR3 sequence is CAWSVRTNNEQFF. The sequenced CDR3 bases are TGTGCCTGGAGTGTACGGACAAACAATGAG.

Worth noting for this clone: Sequencing ends 3 residues short of the CDR3 end; the germline J gene provides the rest. The V gene is TRBV7-9, the J gene TRBJ2-2; no reliable D call. Germline V CDR1 and CDR2: SEHNR, FQNEAQ (reference sequence). This CDR3 has 15 residues. Trimming left V 4 bases short and J 4 bases short, with 13 bases between. CDR3: CASSSRPQITGELFF. CDR3 bases read: TGTGCCAGCAGCTCCCGCCCTCAGATCACCGGGGAG.

As to this clone: The read gets to within 3 residues of the CDR3 end, and the germline J gene fills in the rest. This chain joins TRBV20-1 and TRBJ2-3; 8 bases fit TRBD2. CDR1 is DFQATT, CDR2 SNEGSKA, per germline (reference sequence). This CDR3 spans 14 amino acids. With 3 bases clipped from V and 4 bases from J, the junction kept 6 bases outside the gene matches. The chain's CDR3 is CSARPWREADTQYF. Incomplete CDR3 DNA: TGCAGTGCTAGGCCATGGCGGGAGGCAGATACG.

With regard to this clone: The read terminates 3 residues ahead of where the CDR3 ends, so the germline J gene completes it. The chain uses TRBV4-2 and TRBJ1-4; 8 nucleotides match TRBD1. From germline, CDR1 is LGHNA and CDR2 YNFKEQ. Losses at the gene ends were 4 bases for V and 5 bases for J; bases not matched to a gene: 12. This CDR3 is 17 amino acids long. The part of the CDR3 DNA that was read is TGTGCCAGCAGCCGTGAGAGGGCAGGGGGCCCAAATGAAAAA. Amino acids: CASSRERAGGPNEK. The entire CDR3 reads CASSRERAGGPNEKLFF.

This CDR3 is CASTASGNLGGETQYF. CDR3 DNA, as far as it was read: TGTGCCAGCACCGCTAGCGGCAACCTCGGTGGGGAGACC. J is TRBJ2-5 and V is TRBV2, with TRBD2 matching over 7 bases. The CDR3 end falls 3 residues outside the read, so it is completed with the germline J gene. The CDR3 consists of 16 residues. The junction had 16 bases not matched to a gene; V was cut back by 7 bases and J by 5 bases. Germline V gene lookup returns CDR1 SNHLY and CDR2 FYNNEI.

A remark on this clone: The sequence runs out 3 residues before the end of the CDR3; the remainder is reconstructed from the germline J gene. The chain has TRBV10-2 and TRBJ2-3; 9 nucleotides match TRBD2. Trimming removed 2 bases from V and 6 bases from J; junction bases left unmatched: 6. The germline V gene has CDR1 WSHSY and CDR2 SAAADI. The CDR3 loop spans 15 amino acids. The sequenced part of the CDR3 DNA is TGCGCCAGCAGTGAGGACGGACTAGCGTACGATACG. This encodes CASSEDGLAYDT. Given in full, the CDR3 is CASSEDGLAYDTQYF.

Of note for this clone: The sequenced fragment ends 3 residues before the CDR3 boundary, so the rest is inferred from the germline J gene. This chain uses TRBV7-6 with TRBJ2-1; D remains ambiguous. The V and J ends lost 2 bases and 7 bases respectively, with 12 bases between them. The CDR3 contains 14 residues. The germline gives CDR1 SGHVS, CDR2 FNYEAQ. CDR3 DNA, as far as it was read: TGTGCCAGCAGCTTAAGTCTAAGCGTGAATGAG. Protein product: CASSLSLSVNE. The complete CDR3 reads CASSLSLSVNEQFF.

Worth noting for this clone: The read ends 3 residues early relative to the CDR3; the germline J gene fills the gap. The J gene is TRBJ1-6, the V gene TRBV19, with D perhaps matching TRBD1 (6 bases). Trimming stripped 6 bases from V and 8 bases from J, with 20 bases between. Germline-derived CDR1 and CDR2 are LNHDA and SQIVND (reference sequence). The CDR3 runs to 16 residues. CDR3 protein: CASSAWVGQRHSPLHF. Incomplete CDR3 DNA: TGTGCCAGTAGCGCCTGGGTCGGACAGAGGCATTCACCC.

For this clone: The read stops 3 residues short of the end of the CDR3; the missing end is completed from the germline J gene. The chain employs TRBV12-3 or TRBV12-4 and TRBJ2-6, with 10 bases lining up with TRBD1. J lost 0 bases, V lost 8 bases, and 7 bases had no gene match. The CDR3 extends over 17 amino acids. The CDR3 DNA, read in part, is TGTGCCAGCGCCCCGGGACAGGGGAGCTCTGGGGCCAACGTC. Encoded protein: CASAPGQGSSGANV. The full CDR3 reads CASAPGQGSSGANVLTF.

On this clone: The read terminates 3 residues ahead of where the CDR3 ends, so the germline J gene completes it. The V call is TRBV7-6, the J call TRBJ2-5; 9 nucleotides match TRBD2. The ends lost 1 base at V and 4 bases at J; junction bases unmatched: 7. This CDR3 comprises 16 residues. Germline V gives CDR1 SGHVS, CDR2 FNYEAQ. Incomplete CDR3 DNA: TGTGCCAGCAGCTTAGGAGGCGGGGGGGCCGGAGAGACC. Protein sequence: CASSLGGGGAGET. The CDR3, in full, reads CASSLGGGGAGETQYF.

The covered CDR3 bases are TGTGCCAGCAGTGAATCCGGACTCGCAGAGACC. Translated: CASSESGLAET. The full CDR3 sequence reads CASSESGLAETQYF. The V and J genes are TRBV2 and TRBJ2-5; D may be TRBD2 (5 bases). The read finishes 3 residues shy of the CDR3 end, and the germline J gene is used to complete it. The CDR3 has 14 residues. Trimming shortened V by 2 bases and J by 4 bases, and 11 bases separated the two germline ends. CDR1 is SNHLY and CDR2 is FYNNEI in the germline V gene.

About this clone itself: A read error may account for a junction end that differs from germline. Sequencing ends 3 residues short of the CDR3 end; the germline J gene provides the rest. The chain joins TRBV2 to TRBJ1-5, with D uncertain. From germline, CDR1 is SNHLY and CDR2 FYNNEI. The CDR3 consists of 15 residues. CDR3 amino acids: CASSEAPGSNQPQHF. The CDR3 DNA, read in part, is TGTGCCAGCAGCGAAGCCCCAGGTAGCAATCAGCCC.